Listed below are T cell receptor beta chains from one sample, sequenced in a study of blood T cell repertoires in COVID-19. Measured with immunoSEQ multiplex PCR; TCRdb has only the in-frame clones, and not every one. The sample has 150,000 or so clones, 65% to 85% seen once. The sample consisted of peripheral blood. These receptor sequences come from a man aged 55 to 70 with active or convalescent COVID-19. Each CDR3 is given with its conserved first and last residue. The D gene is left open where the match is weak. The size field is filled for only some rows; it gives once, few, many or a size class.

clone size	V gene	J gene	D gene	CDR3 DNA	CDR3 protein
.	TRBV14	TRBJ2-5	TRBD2	TGTGCCAGCAGCCAAAAGGGACTAACGGGTGAGACCCAGTACTTC	CASSQKGLTGETQYF
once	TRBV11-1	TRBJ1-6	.	TGTGCCAGCAGCTTACATAACAGATCACCCCTCCACTTT	CASSLHNRSPLHF
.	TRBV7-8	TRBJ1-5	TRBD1	TGTGCCAGCAGCGGGGGACAGGGGGCTGTTGGCAATCAGCCCCAGCATTTT	CASSGGQGAVGNQPQHF
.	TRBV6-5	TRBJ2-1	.	TGTGCCAGCAGCCGGGACTTACGGGCGAATGAGCAGTTCTTC	CASSRDLRANEQFF
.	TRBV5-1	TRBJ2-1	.	TGCGCCAGCAGCTTGGAGGGGGGGCGAACCTACAATGAGCAGTTCTTC	CASSLEGGRTYNEQFF
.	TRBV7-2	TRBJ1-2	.	TGTGCCAGCAGCTTAGGCTCGGTGACAGACTATGGCTACACCTTC	CASSLGSVTDYGYTF
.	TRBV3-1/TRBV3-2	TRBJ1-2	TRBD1	TGTGCCAGCAGCCAAGAGGGGACAGGGGTTTGGGGCTACACCTTC	CASSQEGTGVWGYTF
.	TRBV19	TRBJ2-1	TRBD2	TGTGCCAGTGGGAGGGACTACAATGAGCAGTTCTTC	CASGRDYNEQFF
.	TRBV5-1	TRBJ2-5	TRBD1	TGCGCCAGCAGCTTGGCAAGGGGGCTGAGAGAGACCCAGTACTTC	CASSLARGLRETQYF
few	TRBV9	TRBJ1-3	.	TGTGCCAGCAGCGGTGGCAGGGAAATCTCTGGAAACACCATATATTTT	CASSGGREISGNTIYF
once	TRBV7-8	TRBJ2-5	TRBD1	TGTGCCAGCAGCCCGGACAGGACTCAAACCCAGTACTTC	CASSPDRTQTQYF
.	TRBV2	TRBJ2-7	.	TGTGCCAGCAGACCCGTGGACAGTTCCTACGAGCAGTACTTC	CASRPVDSSYEQYF
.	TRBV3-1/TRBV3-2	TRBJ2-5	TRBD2	TGTGCCAGCAGCCAAGGGGTACGTAGCGGGGACCAAGAGACCCAGTACTTC	CASSQGVRSGDQETQYF
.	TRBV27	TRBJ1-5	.	TGTGCCAGCAGTTTATTCCGGAATCAGCCCCAGCATTTT	CASSLFRNQPQHF
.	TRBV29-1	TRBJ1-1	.	TGCAGCGTTGAGGGAGATAGGGTCACTGAAGCTTTCTTT	CSVEGDRVTEAFF